This is a list of T cell receptor beta chains from one sample in a study of OX40 agonist ivuxolimab in advanced cancers. Some clones are missing from TCRdb's copy, which holds only in-frame ones; the method was immunoSEQ multiplex PCR. This sample has roughly 40,000 clones, with 70% to 90% found just once. Sequences were derived from CD4+ or CD8+ T cells sorted from blood, sampled in a trial of the OX40 agonist ivuxolimab. The receptor source for this set is an adult with an advanced solid tumor such as melanoma, head and neck, liver or kidney cancer. The CDR3 runs from the conserved cysteine through the conserved F or W. The D gene is left open where the match is weak. Clone size is given for some rows only: seen once, a few or many times, or a class if the clone is expanded.

abundance	v_gene	d_gene	j_gene	CDR3nt	CDR3aa
-	TRBV5-4	TRBD1	TRBJ1-1	TGTGCCAGCAGCGGGACAGAGAACACTGAAGCTTTCTTT	CASSGTENTEAFF
-	TRBV7-9	-	TRBJ1-1	TGTGCCAGCAGCTCCCTCGGTGGCACTGAAGCTTTCTTT	CASSSLGGTEAFF
-	TRBV28	-	TRBJ1-5	TGTGCCAGCAGTACTTTCTTCCTCAATCAGCCCCAGCATTTT	CASSTFFLNQPQHF
-	TRBV5-1	-	TRBJ2-3	TGCGCCAGCAGCTCCATCCAGCGGAGCACAGATACGCAGTATTTT	CASSSIQRSTDTQYF
-	TRBV2	-	TRBJ1-5	TGTGCCAGCAGTGTGCAGGAGTATCAGCCCCAGCATTTT	CASSVQEYQPQHF
-	TRBV7-8	TRBD1	TRBJ1-5	TGTGCCAGCAGCCTAATAAGGGACAGGGTTTACGGTCAGCCCCAGCATTTT	CASSLIRDRVYGQPQHF
-	TRBV28	-	TRBJ2-3	TGTGCCAGCAGTACGAGAACAGATACGCAGTATTTT	CASSTRTDTQYF
-	TRBV7-8	-	TRBJ1-1	TGTGCCAGCAGCTTAGCTCGTGAAGCTTTCTTT	CASSLAREAFF
few	TRBV30	-	TRBJ1-5	TGTGCCTGGAGTGTTTCCGGGGGGCATCAGCCCCAGCATTTT	CAWSVSGGHQPQHF
once	TRBV28	-	TRBJ1-2	TGTGCCAGCATCTCAAGCCGAACGGGCTACACCTTC	CASISSRTGYTF
-	TRBV10-1	TRBD2	TRBJ2-7	TGCGCCAGCAGCCAGCCACCGTCCCAGCGGGATCTCTACGAGCAGTACTTC	CASSQPPSQRDLYEQYF
few	TRBV7-2	-	TRBJ1-1	TGTGCCAGCAGCCATGGAGGCACTGAAGCTTTCTTT	CASSHGGTEAFF
-	TRBV11-3	TRBD2	TRBJ2-2	TGTGCCAGCAGCACAGGGACTAGCGGGAGTAGCGCCGGGGAGCTGTTTTTT	CASSTGTSGSSAGELFF
-	TRBV7-3	-	TRBJ2-7	TGTGCCAGCAGCTTAGGGGCAGGGGCCCAAGGCGAGCAGTACTTC	CASSLGAGAQGEQYF
-	TRBV28	-	TRBJ2-5	TGTGCCAGCAGTTTACTAGCAGAGACCCAGTACTTC	CASSLLAETQYF
-	TRBV19	TRBD1	TRBJ1-2	TGTGCCAGTAGTATTTTTTGGACAGGGGATCCCAACTATGGCTACACCTTC	CASSIFWTGDPNYGYTF
-	TRBV19	TRBD1	TRBJ2-5	TGTGCCAGTAGTATAGATCCTTGGACAGGGGAGACCCAGTACTTC	CASSIDPWTGETQYF
-	TRBV2	-	TRBJ1-1	TGTGCCAGCAGTTTCCGACCGGGACGAAAAGCTTTCTTT	CASSFRPGRKAFF
few	TRBV19	-	TRBJ1-5	TGTGCCAGTAGTAAGGGGAACAGAGGTTGGAATCAGCCCCAGCATTTT	CASSKGNRGWNQPQHF
-	TRBV30	TRBD2	TRBJ2-3	TGTGCCTGGAGTCCCCAAGCTAGCGGGAGTTTCGGTACGCAGTATTTT	CAWSPQASGSFGTQYF
-	TRBV30	-	TRBJ2-6	TGTGCCTGGAGACGGGAGAGGGGCTCTGGGGCCAACGTCCTGACTTTC	CAWRRERGSGANVLTF
-	TRBV14	-	TRBJ1-2	TGTGCCAGCAGCCTGGTCGCAGGTCTGAGCTACACCTTC	CASSLVAGLSYTF
-	TRBV19	-	TRBJ2-7	TGTGCCAGTAGTGCGAACAGGGCACGCGAGCAGTACTTC	CASSANRAREQYF
-	TRBV28	-	TRBJ2-7	TGTGCCAGCAGACACACAGGTCTCCATCGGGTCTCCTACGAGCAGTACTTC	CASRHTGLHRVSYEQYF
-	TRBV28	-	TRBJ1-2	TGTGCCAGCACCACCAAGGGTAGGCATGGCTACACCTTC	CASTTKGRHGYTF
once	TRBV28	-	TRBJ2-7	TGTGCCAGCAGTTTTCTTTTTAGGGCCCCTACCTACGAGCAGTACTTC	CASSFLFRAPTYEQYF
-	TRBV6-5	-	TRBJ2-3	TGTGCCAGCAGTTACGGGGTACTGGGTCGAACAGATACGCAGTATTTT	CASSYGVLGRTDTQYF
-	TRBV7-9	TRBD1	TRBJ2-5	TGTGCCAGCAGCCAAACGCGCGACAGGGGACAGACCCAGTACTTC	CASSQTRDRGQTQYF
-	TRBV27	TRBD2	TRBJ2-2	TGTGCCAGCAGTTATAGCGGGAGGGCCGTTGTCGGGGAGCTGTTTTTT	CASSYSGRAVVGELFF
-	TRBV9	TRBD2	TRBJ2-5	TGTGCCAGCAGCTCGGGGTCCCGACTAGCGGGAGAGACCCAGTACTTC	CASSSGSRLAGETQYF
-	TRBV9	-	TRBJ1-2	TGTGCCAGCAGCGACACCCAATTGGGCTACACCTTC	CASSDTQLGYTF
-	TRBV6-6	-	TRBJ1-4	TGTGCCAGCCTTAAGGAGACAACTAATGAAAAACTGTTTTTT	CASLKETTNEKLFF
-	TRBV18	TRBD2	TRBJ2-1	TGTGCCAGCTCACCCCGGAGCGGGAGCTCCTACAATGAGCAGTTCTTC	CASSPRSGSSYNEQFF
-	TRBV2	-	TRBJ1-2	TGTGCCAGCAGTGAATCCCCAGGATCGCCCCATGGCTACACCTTC	CASSESPGSPHGYTF
-	TRBV7-2	-	TRBJ2-1	TGTGCCAGCAGCTTAGGGTCGGGGACAGAGCAGTTCTTC	CASSLGSGTEQFF